The clone carrying this TCR beta chain was counted a few times. Its antigen is unknown. The CDR3 loop spans 17 amino acids. The germline V gene has CDR1 MDHEN and CDR2 SYDVKM. V was cut by 6 bases and J by 4 bases, with 25 bases left in between. This record belongs to a study of vaccination effects on CD4 cells after COVID-19. Using viral peptide pools, the ViraFEST assay grew out antigen-specific CD4+ T cells prior to sequencing. Subsequent to 10 days of culture, CD4+ T cells were isolated. Vaccinated recipients, who were negative for nucleocapsid antibodies, had no history of SARS-CoV-2 infection. Wells of a few million PBMC each were grown with around 10 IU/ml IL-2 and roughly 9.9 ug/ml peptides. Data came from immunoSEQ multiplex PCR; TCRdb stores just in-frame clones and leaves some out. Of tens of thousands of clones in the sample, roughly 79% were seen once. Study conclusions and caveats: Marked clonal contraction was seen late after vaccination (in both infection- and vaccine-induced clones).

The clonotype originates from a human donor who received a COVID-19 vaccine. Material: CD4+ T cells from PBMCs cultured with HCoV-NL63 spike peptides, obtained before COVID-19 vaccination. The chain combines TRBV28 with TRBJ2-7; possibly TRBD2 for D (6 bases). CDR3: CASRKPIGGLGSYEQYV. The CDR3 DNA is TGTGCCAGCAGGAAACCGATAGGAGGGCTTGGGTCGTACGAGCAGTACGTC.